Each of the 17 T cell receptor beta chains below was sequenced from the same sample in a study of control samples from healthy donors and cancer patients. TCRdb's table, derived via immunoSEQ multiplex PCR, lists solely in-frame clones and lacks some. In the table there are about 49,000 clones, about 86% of which are singletons. Sequences were obtained from PBMCs. These receptor sequences come from a woman aged 50 to 60 with lung cancer.

V gene TRBV4-2 combines with J gene TRBJ1-5, with D uncertain. The CDR3 sequence is 17 residues long. Trimming shortened V by 1 base and J by 0 bases, and 13 bases separated the two germline ends. CDR1 is LGHNA, CDR2 YNFKEQ, per germline. The CDR3 coding sequence is TGTGCCAGCAGCCAAGGGAATCCAGCGGATAGCAATCAGCCCCAGCATTTT. It yields the protein CASSQGNPADSNQPQHF.

This rearrangement joins TRBV6-5 to TRBJ1-1; 7 positions match TRBD1. The CDR3 consists of 14 residues. Germline CDR1 MNHEY, CDR2 SVGAGI. The V segment lost 2 bases and the J segment 7 bases; nucleotides outside the gene matches: 7. CDR3 sequence reads: CASSYGFRDSEAFF. In nucleotides, the CDR3 is TGTGCCAGCAGTTACGGCTTCCGGGACAGTGAAGCTTTCTTT.

The V call is TRBV4-3, the J call TRBJ1-1; TRBD1 matches 9 bases. The junction had 13 bases not matched to a gene; V was cut back by 1 base and J by 4 bases. This CDR3 is built from 18 residues. Germline CDR1 and CDR2: LGHNA and YSLEER. The CDR3 DNA is TGCGCCAGCAGCCAAGGAAAAATGTCCGGGACAGGGTCCACTGAAGCTTTCTTT. Residues: CASSQGKMSGTGSTEAFF.

This clone is labeled medium-sized. J is TRBJ1-4 and V is TRBV7-2, with a possible D match to TRBD1 (5 bases). Trimming pared 0 bases from V and 8 bases from J, leaving 13 bases between. Germline V gene data show CDR1 as SGHTA and CDR2 as FQGNSA. This CDR3 spans 15 amino acids. The CDR3 nucleotides read TGTGCCAGCAGCTTAGCCGTGACAGCGAGGGAAAAACTGTTTTTT. Protein: CASSLAVTAREKLFF.

The chain has TRBV30 and TRBJ2-3; D remains ambiguous. The CDR3 is made up of 13 amino acids. Germline loops: CDR1 GTSNPN, CDR2 SVGIG (reference sequence). Between the trimmed V and J ends, which lost 3 bases and 4 bases, there was a span of 11 bases. CDR3: CAWSAARADTQYF. The DNA of the CDR3 is TGTGCCTGGAGCGCCGCAAGGGCAGATACGCAGTATTTT. Based on the CDR3 plus reference TRBV30 and TRBJ2-3, the full variable domain is SQTIHQWPATLVQPVGSPLSLECTVEGTSNPNLYWYRQAAGRGLQLLFYSVGIGQISSEVPQNLSASRPQDRQFILSSKKLLLSDSGFYLCAWSAARADTQYFGPGTRLTVL.

This clone has only one observation. The chain recombines TRBV9 with TRBJ2-1; D perhaps matches TRBD1 (6 bases). Trimming left V 0 bases short and J 4 bases short, with 11 bases between. CDR3 size: 15 residues. The V gene's germline CDR1 is SGDLS and CDR2 YYNGEE. CDR3 sequence: CASSVAGAGYNEQFF. The CDR3 nucleotides are TGTGCCAGCAGCGTAGCAGGGGCGGGTTACAATGAGCAGTTCTTC. The whole variable domain, filled in from reference TRBV9 and TRBJ2-1, reads DSGVTQTPKHLITATGQRVTLRCSPRSGDLSVYWYQQSLDQGLQFLIQYYNGEERAKGNILERFSAQQFPDLHSELNLSSLELGDSALYFCASSVAGAGYNEQFFGPGTRLTVL.

The sample holds a few counts of this clone. The V and J genes are TRBV9 and TRBJ1-6; possibly TRBD1 for D (6 bases). The CDR3 length is 14 residues. The V end lost 4 bases, the J end lost 6 bases, and 11 bases lay between the germline ends. The germline gives CDR1 SGDLS, CDR2 YYNGEE. The CDR3 is CASSLQGSNSPLHF. DNA for the CDR3: TGTGCCAGCAGCCTCCAGGGGAGTAATTCACCCCTCCACTTT.

This clone was seen just once. V and J are TRBV2 and TRBJ1-6; 8 bases align to TRBD1. This CDR3 is 17 amino acids long. Germline values: CDR1 SNHLY, CDR2 FYNNEI. J lost 0 bases, V lost 9 bases, and 10 bases had no gene match. DNA of the CDR3: TGTGCCAGTACCGGGACAGGACTTAGCTCCTATAATTCACCCCTCCACTTT. It specifies CASTGTGLSSYNSPLHF.

J is TRBJ2-7 and V is TRBV7-6; D tentatively reads TRBD1 or TRBD2 (5 bases each). Looked up from germline, CDR1 is SGHVS and CDR2 is FNYEAQ. The ends were cut back, 5 bases at V and 6 bases at J, with 20 bases in the middle. This CDR3 spans 15 amino acids. The DNA of the CDR3 is TGTGCCAGCAGCGCACAGGTCACCGAGGGCGGCGAGCAGTACTTC. Encoded protein: CASSAQVTEGGEQYF.

This chain joins TRBV5-1 and TRBJ2-2; TRBD2 agrees at 7 bases. V was clipped by 4 bases and J by 2 bases; unmatched bases: 8. This CDR3 has 16 amino acids. CDR1 SGHRS and CDR2 YFSETQ come from the germline V gene. The CDR3 sequence is CASSALASGNTGELFF. The CDR3 DNA follows: TGCGCCAGCAGCGCCCTCGCTAGCGGTAACACCGGGGAGCTGTTTTTT.

The chain is built from TRBV25-1 and TRBJ1-1; D unclear. V lost 0 bases, J lost 7 bases, and 9 bases lay in between. The germline CDR1 and CDR2 sequences are MGHDK and SYGVNS. The CDR3 is made up of 13 amino acids. Here the CDR3 reads CASSEYWQNEAFF. In nucleotides, the CDR3 is TGTGCCAGCAGTGAATATTGGCAGAATGAAGCTTTCTTT.

There are a few counts of this clone. V is TRBV19 and J is TRBJ1-5; D may be TRBD1 (5 bases). V lost 2 bases and J 7 bases, leaving 18 bases between the germline ends. CDR1 is LNHDA, CDR2 SQIVND, per germline (reference sequence). CDR3 length: 16 amino acids. CDR3 in DNA: TGTGCCAGTAGTATACCCTCGGGGCCGGGGGGACAGCCCCAGCATTTT. It encodes CASSIPSGPGGQPQHF.

CDR3 in DNA: TGTGCCAGCAGCTTAGAGGTCGGGGGGCCTGGCTATGGCTACACCTTC. Translating gives CASSLEVGGPGYGYTF. The chain uses TRBV11-2 and TRBJ1-2; tentative D call: TRBD1 (6 bases). The CDR3 length is 16 residues. Trimming cost V 0 bases and J 4 bases, with 15 bases left between them. CDR1 SGHAT and CDR2 FQNNGV come from the germline V gene.

This clone was seen only once. The chain joins TRBV4-3 to TRBJ1-2; 8 bases map to TRBD1. The CDR3 extends over 14 amino acids. Germline CDR1 reads LGHNA; CDR2 reads YSLEER. Germline trimming cut 3 bases from V and 1 base from J; bases unmatched to any gene: 1. This CDR3 reads CASSQDRDNYGYTF. The CDR3 coding sequence is TGCGCCAGCAGCCAGGACAGGGATAACTATGGCTACACCTTC.

V and J are TRBV5-4 and TRBJ1-1; the D is unclear. The germline gives CDR1 SGHNT, CDR2 YYREEE (reference sequence). With 1 base removed from V and 0 bases from J, the gap between germline ends came to 7 bases. The CDR3 sequence is 14 residues long. The CDR3, as DNA: TGTGCCAGCAGCTTGAGTCTTTTGAACACTGAAGCTTTCTTT. Amino acids: CASSLSLLNTEAFF.

The chain joins TRBV6-6 to TRBJ2-6; no clear D. The CDR3 contains 13 residues. Germline V CDR1 and CDR2: MNHNY, SVGAGI (reference sequence). V was trimmed by 6 bases and J by 4 bases, leaving 7 bases between them. CDR3 region: CASSPPGANVLTF. The CDR3 DNA reads TGTGCCAGCAGCCCACCCGGGGCCAACGTCCTGACTTTC.

This chain connects TRBV11-2 to TRBJ2-3; no clear D. Germline loops: CDR1 SGHAT, CDR2 FQNNGV. Trimming pared 4 bases from V and 3 bases from J, leaving 8 bases between. This CDR3 comprises 13 residues. This chain's CDR3 is CASSSFATDTQYF. As DNA, the CDR3 is TGTGCCAGCAGCTCTTTTGCTACAGATACGCAGTATTTT.